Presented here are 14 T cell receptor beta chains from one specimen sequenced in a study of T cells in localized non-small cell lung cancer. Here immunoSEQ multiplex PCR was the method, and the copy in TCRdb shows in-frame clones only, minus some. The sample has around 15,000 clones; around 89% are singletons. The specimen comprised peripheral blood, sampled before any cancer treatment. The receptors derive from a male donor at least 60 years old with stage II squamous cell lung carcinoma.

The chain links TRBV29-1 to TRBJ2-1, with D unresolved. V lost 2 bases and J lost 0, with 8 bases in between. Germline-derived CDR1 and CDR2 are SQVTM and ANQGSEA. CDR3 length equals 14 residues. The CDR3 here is CSVEPRSSYNEQFF. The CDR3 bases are TGCAGCGTTGAACCAAGGAGCTCCTACAATGAGCAGTTCTTC.

The CDR3 DNA is TGCAGCGTTGTGGGAGGGGGAGTGTCCTACGAGCAGTACTTC. This sequence encodes CSVVGGGVSYEQYF. The rearrangement links TRBV29-1 to TRBJ2-7, with a weak D call TRBD2 (7 bases). Trimming stripped 4 bases from V and 1 base from J, with 14 bases between. CDR1 is SQVTM and CDR2 is ANQGSEA in the germline V gene. This CDR3 comprises 14 residues.

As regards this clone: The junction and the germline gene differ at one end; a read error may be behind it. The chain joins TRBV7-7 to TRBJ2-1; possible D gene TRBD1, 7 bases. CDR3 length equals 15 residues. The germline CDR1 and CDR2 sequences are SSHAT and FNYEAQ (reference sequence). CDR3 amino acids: CASSRDRDFYNEQFF. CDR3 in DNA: TGTGCTAGCAGCCGCGACAGGGACTTTTACAATGAGCAGTTCTTC.

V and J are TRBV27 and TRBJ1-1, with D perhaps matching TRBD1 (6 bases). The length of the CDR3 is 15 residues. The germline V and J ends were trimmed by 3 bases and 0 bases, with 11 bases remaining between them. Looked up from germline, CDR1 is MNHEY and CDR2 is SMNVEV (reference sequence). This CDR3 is CASSFQGRVNTEAFF. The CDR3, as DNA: TGTGCCAGCAGTTTCCAGGGGCGGGTGAACACTGAAGCTTTCTTT.

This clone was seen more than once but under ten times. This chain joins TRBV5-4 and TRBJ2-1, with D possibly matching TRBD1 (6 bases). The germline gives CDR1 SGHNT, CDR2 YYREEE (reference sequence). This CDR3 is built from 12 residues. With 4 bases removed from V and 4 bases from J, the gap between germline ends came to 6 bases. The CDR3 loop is CASSGQYNEQFF. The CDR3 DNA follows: TGTGCCAGCAGCGGACAGTACAATGAGCAGTTCTTC.

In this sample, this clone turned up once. The CDR3 reads CASSGGNTGELFF. CDR3 coding DNA: TGCGCCAGCAGCGGTGGTAACACCGGGGAGCTGTTTTTT. The chain couples TRBV5-1 to TRBJ2-2; D gene ambiguous. The V gene's germline CDR1 is SGHRS and CDR2 YFSETQ. This CDR3 has 13 amino acids. Trimming took 4 bases from V and 2 from J, leaving 6 bases between them.

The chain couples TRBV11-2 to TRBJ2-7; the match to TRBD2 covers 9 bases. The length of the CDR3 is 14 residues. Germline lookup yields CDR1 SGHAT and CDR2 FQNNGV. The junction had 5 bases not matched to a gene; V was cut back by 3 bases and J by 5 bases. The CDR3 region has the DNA TGTGCCAGCAGCTTTAGTCTAGCGGGAAACGAGCAGTACTTC. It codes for CASSFSLAGNEQYF.

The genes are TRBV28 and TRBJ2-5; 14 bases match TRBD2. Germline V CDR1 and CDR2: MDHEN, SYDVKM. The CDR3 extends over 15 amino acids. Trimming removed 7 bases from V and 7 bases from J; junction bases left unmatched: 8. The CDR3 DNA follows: TGTGCCAGCATGACTAGCGGGAGGGCTAGGGGGACCCAGTACTTC. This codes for CASMTSGRARGTQYF. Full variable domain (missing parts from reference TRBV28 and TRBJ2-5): DVKVTQSSRYLVKRTGEKVFLECVQDMDHENMFWYRQDPGLGLRLIYFSYDVKMKEKGDIPEGYSVSREKKERFSLILESASTNQTSMYLCASMTSGRARGTQYFGPGTRLLVL.

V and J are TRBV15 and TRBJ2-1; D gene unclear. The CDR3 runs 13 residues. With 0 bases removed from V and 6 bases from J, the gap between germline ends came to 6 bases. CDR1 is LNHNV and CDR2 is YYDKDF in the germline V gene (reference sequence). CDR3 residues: CATSRDGVNEQFF. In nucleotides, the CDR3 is TGTGCCACCAGCAGAGATGGGGTCAATGAGCAGTTCTTC.

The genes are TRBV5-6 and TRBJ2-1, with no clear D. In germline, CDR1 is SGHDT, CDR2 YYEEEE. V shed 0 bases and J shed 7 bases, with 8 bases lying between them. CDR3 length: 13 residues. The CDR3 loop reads CASSLVYVNEQFF. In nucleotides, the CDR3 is TGTGCCAGCAGCTTGGTGTACGTAAATGAGCAGTTCTTC.

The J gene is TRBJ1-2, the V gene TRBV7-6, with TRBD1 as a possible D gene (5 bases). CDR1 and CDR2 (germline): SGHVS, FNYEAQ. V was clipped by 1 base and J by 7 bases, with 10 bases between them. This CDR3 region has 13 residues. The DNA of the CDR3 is TGTGCCAGCAGCTTAGGGGGCCTTCTTGGCTACACCTTC. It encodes CASSLGGLLGYTF.

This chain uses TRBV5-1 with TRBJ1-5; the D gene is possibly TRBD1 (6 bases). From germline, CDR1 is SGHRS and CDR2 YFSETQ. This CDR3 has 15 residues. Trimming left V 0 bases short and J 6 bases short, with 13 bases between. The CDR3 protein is CASSLDGGQSQPQHF. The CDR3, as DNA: TGCGCCAGCAGCTTGGACGGGGGGCAGAGTCAGCCCCAGCATTTT. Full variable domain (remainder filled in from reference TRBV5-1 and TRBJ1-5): KAGVTQTPRYLIKTRGQQVTLSCSPISGHRSVSWYQQTPGQGLQFLFEYFSETQRNKGNFPGRFSGRQFSNSRSEMNVSTLELGDSALYLCASSLDGGQSQPQHFGDGTRLSIL.

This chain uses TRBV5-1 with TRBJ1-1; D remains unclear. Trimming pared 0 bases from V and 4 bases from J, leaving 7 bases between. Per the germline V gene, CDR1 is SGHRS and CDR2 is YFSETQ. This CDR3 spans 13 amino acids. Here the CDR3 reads CASSLGGSTEAFF. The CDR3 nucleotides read TGCGCCAGCAGCTTGGGCGGGAGCACTGAAGCTTTCTTT.

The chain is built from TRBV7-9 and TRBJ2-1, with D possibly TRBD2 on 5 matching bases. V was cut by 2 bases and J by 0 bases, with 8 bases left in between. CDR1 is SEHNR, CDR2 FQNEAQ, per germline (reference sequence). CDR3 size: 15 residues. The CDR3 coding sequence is TGTGCCAGCAGCTTAAGGGCGGGCTCCTACAATGAGCAGTTCTTC. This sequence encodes CASSLRAGSYNEQFF.